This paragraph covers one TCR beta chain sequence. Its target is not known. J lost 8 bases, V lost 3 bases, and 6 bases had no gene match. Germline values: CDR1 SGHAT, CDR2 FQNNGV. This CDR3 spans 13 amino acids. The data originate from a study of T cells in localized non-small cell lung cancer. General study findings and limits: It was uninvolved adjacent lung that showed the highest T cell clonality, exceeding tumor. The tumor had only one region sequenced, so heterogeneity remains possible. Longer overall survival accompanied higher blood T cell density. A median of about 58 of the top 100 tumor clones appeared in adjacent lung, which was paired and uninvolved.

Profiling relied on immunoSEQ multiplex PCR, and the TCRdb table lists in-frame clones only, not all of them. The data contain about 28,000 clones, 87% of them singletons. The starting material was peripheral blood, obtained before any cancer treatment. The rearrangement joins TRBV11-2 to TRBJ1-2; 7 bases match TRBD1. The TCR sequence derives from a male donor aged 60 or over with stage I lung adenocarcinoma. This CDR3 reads CASSFRRGPGYTF. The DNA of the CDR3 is TGTGCCAGCAGCTTTAGGAGGGGGCCGGGCTACACCTTC.